The clone carrying this T cell receptor (beta chain) was seen more than once but under ten times. Its antigen is not known. These data come from a study of CD8 T cells in ankylosing spondylitis. Study-level results: From matched ankylosing spondylitis synovial fluid, disease-linked clones were reportedly recovered at significantly enriched levels.

TCRdb re-called the 5' RACE reads with MiXCR, one entry per CDR3 protein. The data hold roughly 40,000 distinct CDR3 sequences, with approximately 15% observed a single time. CDR1 is DFQATT and CDR2 is SNEGSKA in the germline V gene (reference sequence). The CDR3 length is 12 residues. With V trimmed by 6 bases and J by 7 bases, 7 bases remained unmatched. The chain is built from TRBV20-1 and TRBJ1-2, with TRBD1 identical over 8 bases. Source material: blood. The source is a male donor with ankylosing spondylitis or in good health (not recorded which). CDR3 DNA: TGCAGTGCCCCGGACAGGGTTGGTGGCTACACCTTC. It yields the protein CSAPDRVGGYTF.